The sequence of this TCR beta chain was determined in a study of shared clonotypes between healthy human individuals. Study details: With ages of 18 to 49, the donors were a couple of women and three men. Study outcomes and limitations: The study's rarefaction showed incomplete sorted-subset sequencing despite large depth.

In regard to this clone: Antigen unknown.

Selected positively for CCR7 and CD45RO-negative, naive CD8 cells excluded terminally differentiated effector memory CD45RA+ cells. Sequencing was performed with immunoSEQ multiplex PCR; in TCRdb, only in-frame clones are kept and a portion is missing. The sample has around 580,000 clones, roughly 98% seen once. The sequenced material came from naive CD8+ T cells sorted from blood. The clonotype originates from a man aged 25-45 years in good health.

CDR3 bases: TGTGCCAGCAGTTCCGGGACTAGCGGGGTTCTCACAGATACGCAGTATTTT. Residues: CASSSGTSGVLTDTQYF. The J gene is TRBJ2-3, the V gene TRBV11-2; 13 bases agree with TRBD2. In germline, CDR1 is SGHAT, CDR2 FQNNGV. The junction had 8 bases not matched to a gene; V was cut back by 6 bases and J by 2 bases. The CDR3 spans 17 residues.